The TCR beta chain described here comes from a study of CD8+CD57+ T cells in acquired aplastic anemia. This clonotype was recorded once. Genomic DNA, the template, was used for profiling of the TCR beta VDJ and CDR3. One entry per CDR3 protein, called by TCRdb with MiXCR from the reads. The table records about 160,000 distinct CDR3 sequences, around 48% of them present only once. This CDR3 has 11 amino acids. From germline, CDR1 is KGHDR and CDR2 SFDVKD. Trimming took off 5 bases at V and 5 bases at J, with 5 bases between the two ends. Only patients with CD8+CD57+ cell expansion on flow cytometry were chosen for sequencing.

This receptor was identified in a human donor with aplastic anemia. Sequencing used sorted CD4+, CD8+, or CD8+CD57+ T cells (not recorded which) from PBMCs. This chain connects TRBV24-1 to TRBJ1-1, with D unresolved. As DNA, the CDR3 is TGTGCCACCAGTGGTGTGACTGAAGCTTTCTTT. This codes for CATSGVTEAFF.